This T cell receptor (beta chain) is drawn from a study of cytomegalovirus exposure and HLA in healthy donors. The PCR made use of 60 Vbeta and 13 Jbeta primers. Measured with immunoSEQ multiplex PCR; TCRdb has only the in-frame clones, and not every one. The sample comprises 110,000 or so clones, around 79% of which are singletons, and around 1.5% rests with the top ten. CDR3 length: 15 residues. Germline V gene sequence: CDR1 SGHNT, CDR2 YYREEE (reference sequence). Germline trimming cut 4 bases from V and 4 bases from J; bases unmatched to any gene: 8. The TCR was taken from a woman younger than 35 in good health and CMV-seronegative. Sequencing used PBMCs. The chain recombines TRBV5-4 with TRBJ2-3; TRBD2 matches at 8 bases. The CDR3 loop reads CASSPGGAAADTQYF. CDR3 sequence (DNA): TGTGCCAGCAGCCCCGGGGGGGCAGCAGCAGATACGCAGTATTTT.